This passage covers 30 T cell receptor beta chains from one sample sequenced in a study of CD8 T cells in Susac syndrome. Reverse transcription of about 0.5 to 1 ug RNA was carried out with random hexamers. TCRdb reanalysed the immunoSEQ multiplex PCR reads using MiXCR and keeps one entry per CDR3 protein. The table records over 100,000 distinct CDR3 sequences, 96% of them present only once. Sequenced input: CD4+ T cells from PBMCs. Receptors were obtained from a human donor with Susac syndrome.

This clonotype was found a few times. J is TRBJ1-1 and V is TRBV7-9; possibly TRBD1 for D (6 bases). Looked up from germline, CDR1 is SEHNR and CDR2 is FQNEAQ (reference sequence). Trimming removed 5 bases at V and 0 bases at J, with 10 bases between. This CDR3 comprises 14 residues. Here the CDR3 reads CASSQGRMNTEAFF. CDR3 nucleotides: TGTGCCAGCAGCCAGGGGCGGATGAACACTGAAGCTTTCTTT.

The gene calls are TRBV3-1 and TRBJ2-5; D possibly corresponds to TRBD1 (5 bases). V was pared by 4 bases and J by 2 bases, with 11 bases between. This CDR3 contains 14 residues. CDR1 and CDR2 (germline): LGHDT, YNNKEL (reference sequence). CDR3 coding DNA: TGTGCCAGCAGCCTCCGACAGACTCAAGAGACCCAGTACTTC. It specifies CASSLRQTQETQYF.

CDR3: CASSLNRQGGFF. For the CDR3, the DNA is TGCGCCAGCAGCTTGAATCGACAGGGTGGCTTCTTC. J is TRBJ2-1 and V is TRBV5-1, with TRBD1 matching over 7 bases. CDR3 length: 12 amino acids. The germline CDR1 and CDR2 sequences are SGHRS and YFSETQ. After removal of 1 base from V and 16 bases from J, the junction contained 8 bases not matched to a gene.

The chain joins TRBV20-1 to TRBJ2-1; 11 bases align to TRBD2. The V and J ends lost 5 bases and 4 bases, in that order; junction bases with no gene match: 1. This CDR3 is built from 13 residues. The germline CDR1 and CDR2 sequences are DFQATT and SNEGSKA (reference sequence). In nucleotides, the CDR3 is TGCAGTGCTTTAGCGGGAGGGTACAATGAGCAGTTCTTC. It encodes CSALAGGYNEQFF.

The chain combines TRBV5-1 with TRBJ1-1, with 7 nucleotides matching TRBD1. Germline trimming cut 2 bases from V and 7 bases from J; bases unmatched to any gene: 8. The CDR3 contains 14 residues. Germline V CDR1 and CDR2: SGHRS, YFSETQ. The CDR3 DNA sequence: TGCGCCAGCAGCTTCGACAGGGTAGGAGGTGAAGCTTTCTTT. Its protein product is CASSFDRVGGEAFF.

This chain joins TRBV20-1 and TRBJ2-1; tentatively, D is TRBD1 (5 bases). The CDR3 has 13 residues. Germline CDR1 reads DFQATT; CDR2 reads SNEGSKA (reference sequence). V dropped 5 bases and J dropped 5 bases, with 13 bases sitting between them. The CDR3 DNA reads TGCAGTGCTGAAATGGGGCTCAACAATGAGCAGTTCTTC. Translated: CSAEMGLNNEQFF.

DNA of the CDR3: TGTGCCAGCAGCCAAGTACGACAGGGCGCCTACGAGCAGTACTTC. Amino acids: CASSQVRQGAYEQYF. The V and J genes are TRBV3-1 and TRBJ2-7; 7 nucleotides agree with TRBD1. The CDR3 loop spans 15 amino acids. Germline trimming cut 1 base from V and 2 bases from J; bases unmatched to any gene: 5. CDR1 and CDR2 from the germline V gene are LGHDT and YNNKEL (reference sequence).

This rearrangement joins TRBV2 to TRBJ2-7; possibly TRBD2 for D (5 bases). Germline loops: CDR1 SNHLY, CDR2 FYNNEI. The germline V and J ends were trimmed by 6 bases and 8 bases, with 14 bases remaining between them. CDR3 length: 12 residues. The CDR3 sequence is CASRVLATKQYF. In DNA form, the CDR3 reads TGTGCCAGCAGAGTTCTAGCTACGAAGCAGTACTTC. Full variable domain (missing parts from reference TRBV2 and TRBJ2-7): EPEVTQTPSHQVTQMGQEVILRCVPISNHLYFYWYRQILGQKVEFLVSFYNNEISEKSEIFDDQFSVERPDGSNFTLKIRSTKLEDSAMYFCASRVLATKQYFGPGTRLTVT.

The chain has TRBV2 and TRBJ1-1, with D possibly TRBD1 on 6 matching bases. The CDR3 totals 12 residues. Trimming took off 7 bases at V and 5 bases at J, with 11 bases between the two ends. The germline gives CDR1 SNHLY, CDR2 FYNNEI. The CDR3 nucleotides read TGTGCCAGCAACCAGGGGAAAACTGAAGCTTTCTTT. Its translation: CASNQGKTEAFF.

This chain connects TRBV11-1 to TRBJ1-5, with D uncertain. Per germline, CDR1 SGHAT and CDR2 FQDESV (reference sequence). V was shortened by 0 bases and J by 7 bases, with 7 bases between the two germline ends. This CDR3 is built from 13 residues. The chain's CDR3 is CASSLAEGQPQHF. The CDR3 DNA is TGTGCCAGCAGCTTAGCGGAAGGACAGCCCCAGCATTTT.

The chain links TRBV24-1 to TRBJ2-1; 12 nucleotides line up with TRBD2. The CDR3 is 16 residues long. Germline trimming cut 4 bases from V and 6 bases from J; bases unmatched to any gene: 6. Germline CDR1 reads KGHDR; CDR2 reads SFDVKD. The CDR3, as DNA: TGTGCCACCAGTGACCCTAGCGGGAGGGCCCCCAATGAGCAGTTCTTC. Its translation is CATSDPSGRAPNEQFF.

The CDR3 nucleotides read TGTGCCAGCAGTGAAGCGCTGGCAGGGAGGGAGCTGTTTTTT. Protein product: CASSEALAGRELFF. This chain uses TRBV2 with TRBJ2-2; D is perhaps TRBD1 (5 bases). The length of the CDR3 is 14 residues. With 0 bases removed from V and 9 bases from J, the gap between germline ends came to 11 bases. Per germline, CDR1 SNHLY and CDR2 FYNNEI.

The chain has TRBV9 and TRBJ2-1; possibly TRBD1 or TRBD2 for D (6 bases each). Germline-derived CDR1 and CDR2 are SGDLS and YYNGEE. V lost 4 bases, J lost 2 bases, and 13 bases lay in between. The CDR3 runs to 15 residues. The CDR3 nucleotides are TGTGCCAGCAGCTACGGAGGGGGAACCTACAATGAGCAGTTCTTC. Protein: CASSYGGGTYNEQFF.

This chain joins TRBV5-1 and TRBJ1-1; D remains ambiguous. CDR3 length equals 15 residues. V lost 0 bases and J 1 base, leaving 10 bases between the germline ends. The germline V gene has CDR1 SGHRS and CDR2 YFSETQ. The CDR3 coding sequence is TGCGCCAGCAGCTTGGGGCAGGAGAAGAACACTGAAGCTTTCTTT. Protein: CASSLGQEKNTEAFF. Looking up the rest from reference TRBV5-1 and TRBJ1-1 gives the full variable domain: KAGVTQTPRYLIKTRGQQVTLSCSPISGHRSVSWYQQTPGQGLQFLFEYFSETQRNKGNFPGRFSGRQFSNSRSEMNVSTLELGDSALYLCASSLGQEKNTEAFFGQGTRLTVV.

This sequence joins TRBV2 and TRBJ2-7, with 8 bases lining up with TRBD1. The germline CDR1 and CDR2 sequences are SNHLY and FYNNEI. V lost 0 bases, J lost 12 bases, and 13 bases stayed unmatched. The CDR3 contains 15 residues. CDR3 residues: CASSEAPGTGGIRYF. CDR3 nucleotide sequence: TGTGCCAGCAGTGAAGCCCCGGGGACAGGCGGGATTAGGTACTTC.

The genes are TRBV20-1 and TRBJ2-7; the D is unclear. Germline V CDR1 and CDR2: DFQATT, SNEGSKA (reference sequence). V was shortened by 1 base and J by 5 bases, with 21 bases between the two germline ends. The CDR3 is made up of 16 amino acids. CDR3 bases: TGCAGTGCTAGAGCCGGAAGACTCCCAACCCCTAACGAGCAGTACTTC. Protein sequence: CSARAGRLPTPNEQYF.

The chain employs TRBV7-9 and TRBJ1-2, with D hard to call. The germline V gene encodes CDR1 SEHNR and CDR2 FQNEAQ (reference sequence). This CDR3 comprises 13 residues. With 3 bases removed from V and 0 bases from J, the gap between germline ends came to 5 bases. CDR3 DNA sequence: TGTGCCAGCAGCTTGGAAACTAACTATGGCTACACCTTC. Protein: CASSLETNYGYTF.

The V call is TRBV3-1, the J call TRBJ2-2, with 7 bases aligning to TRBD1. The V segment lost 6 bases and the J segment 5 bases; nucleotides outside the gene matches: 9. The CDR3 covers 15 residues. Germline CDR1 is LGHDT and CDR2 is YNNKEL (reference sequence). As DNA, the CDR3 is TGTGCCAGCAGGTCGACAGGGTTGAGGACCGGGGAGCTGTTTTTT. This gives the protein CASRSTGLRTGELFF.

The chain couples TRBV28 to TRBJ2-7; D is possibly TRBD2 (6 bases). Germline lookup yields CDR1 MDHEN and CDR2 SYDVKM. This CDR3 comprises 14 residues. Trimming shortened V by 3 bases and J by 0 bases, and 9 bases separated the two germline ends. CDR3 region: CASSLGLGSYEQYF. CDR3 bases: TGTGCCAGCAGTTTGGGACTTGGCTCCTACGAGCAGTACTTC.

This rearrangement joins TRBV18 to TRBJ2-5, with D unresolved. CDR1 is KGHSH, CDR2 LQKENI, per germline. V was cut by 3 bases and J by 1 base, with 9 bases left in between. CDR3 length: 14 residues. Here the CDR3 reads CASSPGRTQETQYF. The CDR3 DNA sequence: TGTGCCAGCTCACCCGGAAGGACCCAAGAGACCCAGTACTTC.

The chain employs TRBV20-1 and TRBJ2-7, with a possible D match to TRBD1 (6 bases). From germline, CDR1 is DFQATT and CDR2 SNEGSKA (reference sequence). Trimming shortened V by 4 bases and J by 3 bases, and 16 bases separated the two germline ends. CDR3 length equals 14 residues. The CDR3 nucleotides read TGCAGTGCTAAGACAGGCTCAGCCGTCTACGAGCAGTACTTC. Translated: CSAKTGSAVYEQYF.

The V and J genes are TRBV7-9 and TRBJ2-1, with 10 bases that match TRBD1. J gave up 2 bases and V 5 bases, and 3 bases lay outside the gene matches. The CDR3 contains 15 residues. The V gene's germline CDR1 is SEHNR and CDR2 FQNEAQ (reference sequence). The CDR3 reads CASSQDRGPYNEQFF. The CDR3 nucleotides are TGTGCCAGCAGCCAAGACAGGGGGCCCTACAATGAGCAGTTCTTC.

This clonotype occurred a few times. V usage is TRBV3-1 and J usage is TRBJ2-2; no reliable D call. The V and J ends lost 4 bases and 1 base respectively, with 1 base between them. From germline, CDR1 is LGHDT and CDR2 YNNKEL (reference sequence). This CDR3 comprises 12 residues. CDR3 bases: TGTGCCAGCAGCCGGAACACCGGGGAGCTGTTTTTT. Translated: CASSRNTGELFF.

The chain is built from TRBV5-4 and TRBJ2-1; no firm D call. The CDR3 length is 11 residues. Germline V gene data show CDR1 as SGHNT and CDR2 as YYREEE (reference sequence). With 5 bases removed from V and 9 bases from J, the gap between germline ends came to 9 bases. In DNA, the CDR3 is TGTGCCAGCAGTAATAGTGGTGAGCAGTTCTTC. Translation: CASSNSGEQFF.

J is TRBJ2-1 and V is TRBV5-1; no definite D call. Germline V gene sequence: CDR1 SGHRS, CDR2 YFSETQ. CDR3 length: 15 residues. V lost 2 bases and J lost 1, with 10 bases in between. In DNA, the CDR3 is TGCGCCAGCAGCTTAGAAGGTTTTTCCTACAATGAGCAGTTCTTC. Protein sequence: CASSLEGFSYNEQFF. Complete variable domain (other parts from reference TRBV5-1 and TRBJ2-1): KAGVTQTPRYLIKTRGQQVTLSCSPISGHRSVSWYQQTPGQGLQFLFEYFSETQRNKGNFPGRFSGRQFSNSRSEMNVSTLELGDSALYLCASSLEGFSYNEQFFGPGTRLTVL.

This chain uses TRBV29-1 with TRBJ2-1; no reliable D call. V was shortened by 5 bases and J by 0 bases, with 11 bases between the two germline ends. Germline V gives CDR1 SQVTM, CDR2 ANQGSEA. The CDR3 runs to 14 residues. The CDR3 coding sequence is TGCAGCGTTCACACTCAGAGCTCCTACAATGAGCAGTTCTTC. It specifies CSVHTQSSYNEQFF.

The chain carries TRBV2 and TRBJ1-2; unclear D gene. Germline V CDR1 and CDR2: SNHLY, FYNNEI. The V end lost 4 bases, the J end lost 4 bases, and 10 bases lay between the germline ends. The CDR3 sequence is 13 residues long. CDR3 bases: TGTGCCAGCAGTGGCGGGCAATTCTATGGCTACACCTTC. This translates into CASSGGQFYGYTF.

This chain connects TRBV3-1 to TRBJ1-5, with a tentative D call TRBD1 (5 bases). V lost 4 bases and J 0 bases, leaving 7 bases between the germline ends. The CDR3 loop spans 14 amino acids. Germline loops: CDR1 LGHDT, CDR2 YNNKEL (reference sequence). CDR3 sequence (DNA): TGTGCCAGCAGCCCAGGGTATAGCAATCAGCCCCAGCATTTT. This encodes CASSPGYSNQPQHF.

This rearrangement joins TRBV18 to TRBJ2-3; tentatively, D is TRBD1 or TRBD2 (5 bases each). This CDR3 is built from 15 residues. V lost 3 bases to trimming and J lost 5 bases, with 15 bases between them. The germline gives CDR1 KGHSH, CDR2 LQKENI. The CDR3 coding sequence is TGTGCCAGCTCACCCGGCGGCTCTGGGGGAGATACGCAGTATTTT. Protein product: CASSPGGSGGDTQYF.

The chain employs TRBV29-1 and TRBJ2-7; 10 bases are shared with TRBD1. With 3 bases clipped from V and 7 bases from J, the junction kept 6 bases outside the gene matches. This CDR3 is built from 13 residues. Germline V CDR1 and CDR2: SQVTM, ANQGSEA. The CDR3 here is CSVETGGGYEQYF. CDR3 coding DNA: TGCAGCGTTGAGACAGGGGGCGGGTATGAGCAGTACTTC.